The present T cell receptor (beta chain) was sequenced within a study of vaccination and CD4 T cells after COVID-19. The Oncomine TCR Beta short-read assay was applied to DNA of cultured CD4+ T cells. MiXCR, applied by TCRdb to the PCR reads, yields one record per CDR3 protein. The data hold roughly 7,000 distinct CDR3 sequences, with around a quarter observed a single time. As for treatment: approximately 10-day PBMC culture with coronavirus spike peptide pools or control peptides (ViraFEST assay). The collection of CD4+ T cells from the unexposed donor took place before the COVID-19 pandemic (2011-2018). ViraFEST stimulated the growth of antigen-specific T cells using peptide pools and subsequently profiled their TCRs by sequencing. In the case of this clonotype: Antigen specificity is unknown.

The CDR3 is 14 residues long. V lost 3 bases and J 7 bases, leaving 16 bases between the germline ends. CDR1 and CDR2 (germline): DFQATT, SNEGSKA (reference sequence). Sequencing used CD4+ T cells from blood, cultured in vitro. This chain uses TRBV20-1 with TRBJ1-3, with D hard to call. This clonotype originated in a human donor in good health. The chain's CDR3 is CSASRSGKGNTIYF. Here the CDR3 DNA reads TGCAGTGCTAGTCGTTCCGGAAAAGGGAACACCATATATTTT.